This T cell receptor beta chain was recovered during a study of CD8+ T cells in alopecia areata. The CDR3 is 14 residues long. CDR1 and CDR2 (germline): SEHNR, FQNEAQ (reference sequence). With 5 bases clipped from V and 0 bases from J, the junction kept 3 bases outside the gene matches. Lesional scalp punch biopsies and peripheral blood were collected from alopecia areata patients. RNA extraction was followed by reverse transcription into cDNA, which acted as the sequencing template. Clones were read by immunoSEQ multiplex PCR, and TCRdb kept only the in-frame ones, dropping some. The data show about 160,000 clones, about 87% seen once.

The TCR originated in a human donor with alopecia areata. The chain carries TRBV7-9 and TRBJ1-1; 7 nucleotides match TRBD1. The sample was CD8+ T cells sorted from blood, taken at week 0. Here the CDR3 DNA reads TGTGCCAGCAGCCCGACAGGGATGAACACTGAAGCTTTCTTT. It specifies CASSPTGMNTEAFF.